The rows below give T cell receptor beta chains drawn from one sample of a study of Ad26.COV2.S vaccination and SARS-CoV-2 variants. The method was immunoSEQ multiplex PCR; TCRdb's version includes in-frame clones alone and lacks a portion of them. The sample lists approximately 300,000 clones; around 81% were seen once. The input for sequencing was peripheral blood, taken in a trial of Ad26.COV2.S vaccine versus placebo. These receptors were obtained from a person between 18 and 60 years old who received the Ad26.COV2.S COVID-19 vaccine or a placebo. Both conserved end residues are part of each CDR3. A D gene is named only where the DNA matches it firmly. The size of a clone is reported for some rows only, either as once, few or many, or as a class for expanded clones.

CDR3aa	CDR3nt	abundance	v_gene	j_gene	d_gene
CASSQGPEATTGQYF	TGTGCCAGCAGTCAGGGCCCCGAAGCCACTACGGGGCAGTACTTC	.	TRBV6-5	TRBJ2-7	.
CARSLARRPRERQNEKLFF	TGTGCCAGAAGCTTGGCGAGAAGACCGAGGGAGCGACAGAATGAAAAACTGTTTTTT	.	TRBV5-3	TRBJ1-4	.
CATSRDLAASNTEAFF	TGTGCCACCAGCAGAGACTTGGCAGCCTCGAACACTGAAGCTTTCTTT	.	TRBV15	TRBJ1-1	.
CASSQEFVYRGSETEAFF	TGTGCCAGCAGCCAAGAATTTGTTTATCGGGGCTCGGAAACTGAAGCTTTCTTT	.	TRBV4-2	TRBJ1-1	.
CASSLSGPLNTEAFF	TGTGCCAGCAGCTTATCCGGCCCTCTGAACACTGAAGCTTTCTTT	.	TRBV11-2	TRBJ1-1	.
CASRRQYSYEQYF	TGTGCCAGCAGGAGACAGTACTCCTACGAGCAGTACTTC	.	TRBV12-3/TRBV12-4	TRBJ2-7	.
CASSLAAGRSLNTEAFF	TGTGCCAGCAGCTTGGCCGCAGGACGGTCTTTGAACACTGAAGCTTTCTTT	.	TRBV5-8	TRBJ1-1	.
CASSLQGIGELFF	TGTGCCAGCAGCTTACAGGGGATCGGGGAGCTGTTTTTT	.	TRBV13	TRBJ2-2	.
CASSQGHSTDTQYF	TGTGCCAGCAGCCAGGGACATTCAACAGATACGCAGTATTTT	.	TRBV7-2	TRBJ2-3	.
CASQIARGTEAFF	TGTGCCAGTCAAATCGCCCGGGGCACTGAAGCTTTCTTT	.	TRBV6-5	TRBJ1-1	.
CASSPTTGEETQYF	TGCGCCAGCAGCCCGACGACAGGGGAAGAGACCCAGTACTTC	.	TRBV5-1	TRBJ2-5	TRBD1
CATSDVGTPAYGYTF	TGTGCCACCAGTGATGTCGGGACGCCTGCCTATGGCTACACCTTC	.	TRBV24-1	TRBJ1-2	.
CASSLDHRGAGDASPLHF	TGTGCCAGCAGCCTTGATCACAGGGGCGCTGGCGATGCTTCACCCCTCCACTTT	few	TRBV4-2	TRBJ1-6	TRBD1
CASSHTGGSGNFGREQYF	TGTGCCAGCAGCCACACAGGGGGATCTGGAAATTTTGGGCGGGAGCAGTACTTC	.	TRBV7-9	TRBJ2-7	TRBD1
CASSLGTVRSYEQYF	TGCGCCAGCAGTCTCGGGACCGTAAGATCCTACGAGCAGTACTTC	many	TRBV23-1	TRBJ2-7	.
CASSRTTGKTGELFF	TGTGCCAGCAGTCGGACGACAGGGAAGACCGGGGAGCTGTTTTTT	once	TRBV11-3	TRBJ2-2	TRBD1
CASSESGQGRYEQYF	TGTGCCAGCAGTGAAAGCGGGCAGGGAAGGTACGAGCAGTACTTC	.	TRBV2	TRBJ2-7	.
CASSSSRHEQYF	TGTGCCAGCAGCTCCTCTAGGCACGAGCAGTACTTC	.	TRBV7-3	TRBJ2-7	.
CAWSVLSGQPQHF	TGTGCCTGGAGTGTACTATCGGGACAGCCCCAGCATTTT	once	TRBV30	TRBJ1-5	.
CASSGTPQETQYF	TGCGCCAGCAGCGGCACCCCCCAAGAGACCCAGTACTTC	.	TRBV5-1	TRBJ2-5	.
CASSRGYEQFF	TGCGCCAGCAGCCGGGGCTATGAGCAGTTCTTC	.	TRBV5-1	TRBJ2-1	.
CASSPWGEPGPNEKLFF	TGCGCCAGCAGCCCCTGGGGGGAACCCGGCCCTAATGAAAAACTGTTTTTT	.	TRBV4-1	TRBJ1-4	.
CASRLTGGDNEQFF	TGTGCCAGCCGACTGACAGGGGGAGACAATGAGCAGTTCTTC	.	TRBV7-9	TRBJ2-1	TRBD1
CASSPRTGTYEQYF	TGTGCCAGCAGCCCCAGGACAGGGACCTACGAGCAGTACTTC	.	TRBV5-4	TRBJ2-7	TRBD1
CASRVGDRRGEKLFF	TGTGCCAGCAGGGTCGGGGACAGGAGAGGGGAAAAACTGTTTTTT	.	TRBV2	TRBJ1-4	TRBD1
CASSLGFSYEQYF	TGTGCCAGCAGCTTAGGTTTCAGCTACGAGCAGTACTTC	once	TRBV7-3	TRBJ2-7	.
CASSKSFGTGGMNTEAFF	TGTGCCAGCAGCAAAAGCTTCGGGACAGGGGGCATGAACACTGAAGCTTTCTTT	.	TRBV21-1	TRBJ1-1	.
CASSELDGNTEAFF	TGTGCCAGCAGTGAACTGGACGGGAACACTGAAGCTTTCTTT	.	TRBV2	TRBJ1-1	.
CASSLAGGYLTEAFF	TGCGCCAGCAGCTTGGCCGGGGGATATCTAACTGAAGCTTTCTTT	once	TRBV5-1	TRBJ1-1	.
CASSQDRGYEQYF	TGTGCCAGCAGCCAGGACAGGGGATACGAGCAGTACTTC	.	TRBV3-1/TRBV3-2	TRBJ2-7	TRBD1
CASSPLAGGTNEQFF	TGTGCCAGCAGCCCGTTAGCGGGGGGTACGAATGAGCAGTTCTTC	once	TRBV7-3	TRBJ2-1	TRBD2
CASSPPGNTEAFF	TGCGCCAGCAGCCCGCCGGGGAACACTGAAGCTTTCTTT	.	TRBV5-1	TRBJ1-1	.
CASSFQGSYEQYF	TGTGCCAGCAGCTTCCAGGGGTCCTACGAGCAGTACTTC	.	TRBV5-4	TRBJ2-7	.
CSVWFGSNTEAFF	TGCAGCGTTTGGTTTGGATCGAACACTGAAGCTTTCTTT	few	TRBV29-1	TRBJ1-1	.
CASSKGQGIRSYEQYF	TGTGCCAGCAGCAAAGGACAGGGGATCCGCTCCTACGAGCAGTACTTC	.	TRBV21-1	TRBJ2-7	.
CASSIGDFGRNYEQYF	TGTGCCAGTAGTATTGGTGATTTTGGACGGAACTACGAGCAGTACTTC	.	TRBV19	TRBJ2-7	.
CASIQRRGGANTGELFF	TGTGCCAGCATCCAGAGGCGGGGGGGCGCGAACACCGGGGAGCTGTTTTTT	.	TRBV3-1/TRBV3-2	TRBJ2-2	TRBD2
CSASGDQPQHF	TGCAGTGCTAGCGGGGATCAGCCCCAGCATTTT	few	TRBV20-1	TRBJ1-5	.
CASNQGAGTDTQYF	TGCGCCAGCAACCAGGGGGCCGGCACAGATACGCAGTATTTT	.	TRBV5-1	TRBJ2-3	TRBD1
CASNEGAMNTEAFF	TGTGCCAGTAATGAGGGGGCTATGAACACTGAAGCTTTCTTT	.	TRBV19	TRBJ1-1	TRBD1
CASSLTGGLGTEAFF	TGTGCCAGCAGTTTGACAGGGGGCCTGGGCACTGAAGCTTTCTTT	once	TRBV28	TRBJ1-1	TRBD1
CASSHRDTNTGELFF	TGTGCCAGCAGCCACCGGGACACTAACACCGGGGAGCTGTTTTTT	.	TRBV11-3	TRBJ2-2	.
CASSLIWTSPGEQYF	TGTGCCAGCAGCTTAATTTGGACTAGCCCTGGCGAGCAGTACTTC	.	TRBV11-2	TRBJ2-7	TRBD2
CASSSGTRVQETQYF	TGCGCCAGCAGCTCCGGGACTAGGGTACAAGAGACCCAGTACTTC	.	TRBV5-1	TRBJ2-5	TRBD2
CASSLSDRGYEQYF	TGTGCCAGCAGTTTATCCGACAGGGGCTACGAGCAGTACTTC	.	TRBV27	TRBJ2-7	TRBD1
CASSLDGTGYYGYTF	TGCGCCAGCAGCTTGGACGGGACAGGGTACTATGGCTACACCTTC	.	TRBV5-1	TRBJ1-2	TRBD1
CASSLLGNTGELFF	TGTGCCAGCAGCTTACTGGGGAACACCGGGGAGCTGTTTTTT	few	TRBV7-3	TRBJ2-2	.
CASSEQGDQPQHF	TGTGCCAGCAGCGAACAGGGAGATCAGCCCCAGCATTTT	.	TRBV7-3	TRBJ1-5	.
CAISESEVNYGYTF	TGTGCCATCAGTGAGTCGGAAGTGAACTATGGCTACACCTTC	.	TRBV10-3	TRBJ1-2	.